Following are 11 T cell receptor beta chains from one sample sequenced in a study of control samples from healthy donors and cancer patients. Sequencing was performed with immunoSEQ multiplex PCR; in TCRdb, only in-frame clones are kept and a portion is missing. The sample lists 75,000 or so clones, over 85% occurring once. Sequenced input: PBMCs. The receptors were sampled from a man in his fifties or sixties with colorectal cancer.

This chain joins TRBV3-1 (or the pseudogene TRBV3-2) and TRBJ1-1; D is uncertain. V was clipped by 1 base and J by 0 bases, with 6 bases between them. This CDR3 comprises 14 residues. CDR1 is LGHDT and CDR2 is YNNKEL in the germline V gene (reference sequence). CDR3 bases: TGTGCCAGCAGCCAAGGGACGGTGAACACTGAAGCTTTCTTT. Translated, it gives CASSQGTVNTEAFF.

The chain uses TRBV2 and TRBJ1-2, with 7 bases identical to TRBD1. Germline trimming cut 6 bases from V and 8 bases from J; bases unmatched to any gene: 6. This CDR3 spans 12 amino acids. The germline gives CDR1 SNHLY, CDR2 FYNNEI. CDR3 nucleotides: TGTGCCAGCAGGGGGGACAGTCTGGGCTACACCTTC. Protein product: CASRGDSLGYTF.

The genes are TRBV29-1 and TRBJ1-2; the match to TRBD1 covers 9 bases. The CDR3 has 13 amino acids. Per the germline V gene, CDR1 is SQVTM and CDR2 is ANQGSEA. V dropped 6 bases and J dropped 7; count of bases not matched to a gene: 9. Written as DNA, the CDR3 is TGCAGCGTCACCGGGACAGGGAAGGTTGGCTACACCTTC. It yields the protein CSVTGTGKVGYTF.

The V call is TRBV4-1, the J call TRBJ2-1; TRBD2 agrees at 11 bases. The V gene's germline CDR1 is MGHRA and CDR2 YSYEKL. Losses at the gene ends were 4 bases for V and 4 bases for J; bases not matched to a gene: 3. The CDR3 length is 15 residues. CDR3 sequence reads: CASSRTSGPYNEQFF. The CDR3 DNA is TGCGCCAGCAGCCGGACTAGCGGGCCGTACAATGAGCAGTTCTTC.

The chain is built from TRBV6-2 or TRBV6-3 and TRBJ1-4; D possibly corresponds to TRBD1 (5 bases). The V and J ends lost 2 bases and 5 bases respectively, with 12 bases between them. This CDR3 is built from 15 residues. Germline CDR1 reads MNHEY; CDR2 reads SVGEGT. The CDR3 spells CASSYRGTPNEKLFF. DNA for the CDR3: TGTGCCAGCAGTTACCGCGGGACGCCAAATGAAAAACTGTTTTTT.

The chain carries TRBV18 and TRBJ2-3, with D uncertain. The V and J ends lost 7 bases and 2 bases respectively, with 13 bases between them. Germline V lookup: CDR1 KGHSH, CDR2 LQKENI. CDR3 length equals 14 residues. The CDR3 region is CASLGLAFTDTQYF. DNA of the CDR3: TGTGCCAGCTTAGGCCTGGCCTTCACAGATACGCAGTATTTT.

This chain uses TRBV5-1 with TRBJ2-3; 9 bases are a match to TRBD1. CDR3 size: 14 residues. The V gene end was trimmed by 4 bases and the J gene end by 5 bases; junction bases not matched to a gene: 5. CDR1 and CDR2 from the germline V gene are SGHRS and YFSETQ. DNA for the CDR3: TGCGCCAGCAGCCCGGGACAGGGTGGAGATACGCAGTATTTT. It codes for CASSPGQGGDTQYF.

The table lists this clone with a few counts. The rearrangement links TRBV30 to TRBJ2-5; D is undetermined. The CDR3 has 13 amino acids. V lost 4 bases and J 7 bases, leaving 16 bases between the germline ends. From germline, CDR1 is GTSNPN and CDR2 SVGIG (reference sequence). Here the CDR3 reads CAWIAKAEVTQYF. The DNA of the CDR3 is TGTGCCTGGATCGCAAAAGCTGAAGTGACCCAGTACTTC.

CDR3 region: CASSSPPRGSNEKLFF. CDR3 in DNA: TGTGCCAGCAGTTCACCCCCGCGGGGCTCTAATGAAAAACTGTTTTTT. This sequence joins TRBV28 and TRBJ1-4, with D possibly being TRBD1 (5 bases). V lost 4 bases and J lost 3, with 15 bases in between. The germline gives CDR1 MDHEN, CDR2 SYDVKM. This CDR3 is 16 amino acids long.

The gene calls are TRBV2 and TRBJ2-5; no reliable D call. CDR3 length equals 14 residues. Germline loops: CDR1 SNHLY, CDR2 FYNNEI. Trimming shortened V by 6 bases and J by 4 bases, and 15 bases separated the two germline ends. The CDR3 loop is CASSYFGRGETQYF. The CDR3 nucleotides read TGTGCCAGCAGCTACTTCGGTCGTGGAGAGACCCAGTACTTC. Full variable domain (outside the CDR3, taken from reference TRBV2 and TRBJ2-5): EPEVTQTPSHQVTQMGQEVILRCVPISNHLYFYWYRQILGQKVEFLVSFYNNEISEKSEIFDDQFSVERPDGSNFTLKIRSTKLEDSAMYFCASSYFGRGETQYFGPGTRLLVL.

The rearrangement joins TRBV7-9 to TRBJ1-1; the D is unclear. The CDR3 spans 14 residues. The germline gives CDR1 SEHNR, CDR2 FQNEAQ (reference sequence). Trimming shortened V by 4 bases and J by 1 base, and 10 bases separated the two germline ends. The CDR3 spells CASSSTTENTEAFF. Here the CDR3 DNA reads TGTGCCAGCAGCTCGACGACGGAGAACACTGAAGCTTTCTTT.